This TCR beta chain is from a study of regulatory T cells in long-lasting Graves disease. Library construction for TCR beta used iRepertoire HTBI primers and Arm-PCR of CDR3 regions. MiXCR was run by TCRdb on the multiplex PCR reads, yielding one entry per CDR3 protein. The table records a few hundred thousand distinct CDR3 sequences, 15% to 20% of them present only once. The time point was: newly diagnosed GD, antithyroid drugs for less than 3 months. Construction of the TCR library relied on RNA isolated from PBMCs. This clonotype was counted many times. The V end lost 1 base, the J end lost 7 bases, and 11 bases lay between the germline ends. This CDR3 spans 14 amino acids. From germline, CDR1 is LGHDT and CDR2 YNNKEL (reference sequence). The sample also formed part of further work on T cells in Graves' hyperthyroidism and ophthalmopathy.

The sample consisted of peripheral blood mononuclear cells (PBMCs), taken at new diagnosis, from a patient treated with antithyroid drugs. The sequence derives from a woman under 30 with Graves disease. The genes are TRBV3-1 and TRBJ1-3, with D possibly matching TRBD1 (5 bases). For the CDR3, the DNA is TGTGCCAGCAGCCAAGGACTGAAGGGGAACACCATATATTTT. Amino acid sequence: CASSQGLKGNTIYF.